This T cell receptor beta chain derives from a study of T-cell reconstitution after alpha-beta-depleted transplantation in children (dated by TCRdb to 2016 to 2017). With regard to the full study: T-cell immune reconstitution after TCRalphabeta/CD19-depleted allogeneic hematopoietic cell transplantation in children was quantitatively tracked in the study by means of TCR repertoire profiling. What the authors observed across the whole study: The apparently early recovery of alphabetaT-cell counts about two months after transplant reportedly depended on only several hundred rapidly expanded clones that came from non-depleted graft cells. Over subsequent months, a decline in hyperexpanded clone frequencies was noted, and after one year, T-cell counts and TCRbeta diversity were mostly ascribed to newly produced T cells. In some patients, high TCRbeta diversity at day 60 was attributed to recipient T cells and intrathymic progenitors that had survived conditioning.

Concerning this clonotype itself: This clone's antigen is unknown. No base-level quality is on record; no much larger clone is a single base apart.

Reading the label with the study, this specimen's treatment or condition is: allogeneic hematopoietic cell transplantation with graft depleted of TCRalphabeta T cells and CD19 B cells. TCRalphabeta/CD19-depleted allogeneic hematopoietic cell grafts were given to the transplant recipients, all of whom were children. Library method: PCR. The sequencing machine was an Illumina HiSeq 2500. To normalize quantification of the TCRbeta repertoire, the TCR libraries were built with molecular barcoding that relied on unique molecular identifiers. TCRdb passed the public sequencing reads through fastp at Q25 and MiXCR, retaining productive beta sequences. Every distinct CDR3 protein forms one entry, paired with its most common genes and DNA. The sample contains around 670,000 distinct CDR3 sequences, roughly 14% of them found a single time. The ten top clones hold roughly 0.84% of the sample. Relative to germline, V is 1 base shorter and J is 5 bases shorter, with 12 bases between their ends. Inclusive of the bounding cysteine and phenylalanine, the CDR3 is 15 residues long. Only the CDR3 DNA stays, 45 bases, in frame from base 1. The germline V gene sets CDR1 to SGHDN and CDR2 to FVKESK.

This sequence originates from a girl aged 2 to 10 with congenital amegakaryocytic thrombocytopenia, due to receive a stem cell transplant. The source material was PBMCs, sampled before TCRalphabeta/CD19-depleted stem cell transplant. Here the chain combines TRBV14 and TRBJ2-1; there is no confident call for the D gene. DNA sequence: TGTGCCAGCAGCCAAGGACTCAGAAGGAACAATGAGCAGTTCTTC. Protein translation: CASSQGLRRNNEQFF. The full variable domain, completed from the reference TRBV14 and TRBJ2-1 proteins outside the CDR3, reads EAGVTQFPSHSVIEKGQTVTLRCDPISGHDNLYWYRRVMGKEIKFLLHFVKESKQDESGMPNNRFLAERTGGTYSTLKVQPAELEDSGVYFCASSQGLRRNNEQFFGPGTRLTVL.